The TCR beta chain under discussion was sequenced for a study of cytotoxic CD8 clonotypes in ibrutinib-treated CLL. Study information: Timing of response sample collection was a median about twelve months after treatment start, with a range of 6 to 36. The study's findings and limits: On treatment, the uncommon public clonotypes contracted or remained stable.

Unmatched junction bases numbered 2, after V lost 3 bases and J lost 1 base. The germline V gene has CDR1 KGHSH and CDR2 LQKENI. The CDR3 is 15 amino acids. On this clone itself: The target antigen is unknown.

TCRdb's copy holds only in-frame clones and misses some; the assay was immunoSEQ multiplex PCR. Here the sample spans more than 200,000 clones, roughly 65% being singletons. The sequence was obtained from a human donor with chronic lymphocytic leukemia. This sample comprised PBMCs, obtained after 12 months of ibrutinib treatment. The chain has TRBV18 and TRBJ1-5; 8 nucleotides line up with TRBD1. The CDR3 loop reads CASSPDRASNQPQHF. DNA of the CDR3: TGTGCCAGCTCACCGGACAGGGCAAGCAATCAGCCCCAGCATTTT.